Listed below are T cell receptor beta chains from one sample, sequenced in a study of Tregs in tolerant kidney transplant recipients. The assay was immunoSEQ multiplex PCR, and TCRdb's table has in-frame clones only and misses some. This sample carries some 250,000 clones, around 81% of them seen once, and the ten largest clones take around 0.6%. Sequenced material: CD4+ T cells from blood. Every receptor here comes from a human donor in good health. CDR3s include the opening cysteine and the closing phenylalanine or tryptophan. A D gene is named only where the DNA matches it firmly. Size values are once, few and many counts, or a class for expanded clones, and some rows have none.

TRBV6-5	NA	few	TRBJ1-1	TGTGCCAGCAGCGACTGGGACACGGAAGCTTTCTTT	CASSDWDTEAFF
TRBV7-8	NA	NA	TRBJ2-2	TGTGCCAGCAGCTTCCCAGGAGCCCGAGTCGGGGAGCTGTTTTTT	CASSFPGARVGELFF
TRBV15	TRBD2	NA	TRBJ2-2	TGTGCCACCAGCAGAGTGGCGGGAGTGCTCGGGGAGCTGTTTTTT	CATSRVAGVLGELFF
TRBV7-3	NA	NA	TRBJ1-1	TGTGCCAGCAGGTCGACGGGGGGCCCTGAAGCTTTCTTT	CASRSTGGPEAFF
TRBV7-2	TRBD1	NA	TRBJ1-5	TGTGCCAGCAGCTCACAGGGGTTGGGGCCCCAGCATTTT	CASSSQGLGPQHF
TRBV6-5	NA	NA	TRBJ2-7	TGTGCCAGCAGTTACTTCAAGGGTCGTGCCGAGCAGTACTTC	CASSYFKGRAEQYF
TRBV11-2	NA	NA	TRBJ2-7	TGTGCCAGCGGCTGGGACGGCACCTACGAGCAGTACTTC	CASGWDGTYEQYF
TRBV29-1	TRBD2	NA	TRBJ2-5	TGCAGCGTTGACCCGGGAGGGACCCAGTACTTC	CSVDPGGTQYF
TRBV5-1	NA	NA	TRBJ2-5	TGCGCCAGCAGCTTCTCCCTAACCGTAATTCAAGAGACCCAGTACTTC	CASSFSLTVIQETQYF
TRBV5-4	TRBD2	NA	TRBJ2-5	TGTGCCAGCAGCCAATCTAGCGGGAGCGGGTGGGAGACCCAGTACTTC	CASSQSSGSGWETQYF
TRBV25-1	NA	few	TRBJ2-5	TGTGCCAGCAGTGAATGGGAGACCCAGTACTTC	CASSEWETQYF
TRBV9	NA	NA	TRBJ2-1	TGTGCCAGCAGCGTAGGGTCTCGGGGAACACCCGAGTGGGGATACAATGAGCAGTTCTTC	CASSVGSRGTPEWGYNEQFF
TRBV5-1	NA	NA	TRBJ2-5	TGCGCCAGCAGCCCGGGACGGCTCCAAGAGACCCAGTACTTC	CASSPGRLQETQYF
TRBV5-1	NA	NA	TRBJ2-7	TGCGCCAGCAGGGAAGCTGGGGTGTCTGAGCAGTACTTC	CASREAGVSEQYF
TRBV23-1	NA	NA	TRBJ2-5	TGCGCCAGAGGACAAACCCCAGTGACCCAGTACTTC	CARGQTPVTQYF
TRBV27	NA	NA	TRBJ2-7	TGTGCCAGCAGTTTAACGGGCAGAATGGGGTCCTACGAGCAGTACTTC	CASSLTGRMGSYEQYF
TRBV30	NA	NA	TRBJ1-5	TGTGCCTGGTCCGGGACCAATCAGCCCCAGCATTTT	CAWSGTNQPQHF